This entry describes one T cell receptor (beta chain). In the authors' methods: Reference gene primer amplification gave nucleated cell count estimates. Measured with immunoSEQ multiplex PCR; TCRdb has only the in-frame clones, and not every one. Clone size and V and J calls were adopted from that table, with D and trimming inferred from the DNA. Of 170,000 or so clones detected, around 86% appear once; the ten largest clones hold approximately 2.5%. Germline V gene sequence: CDR1 SGHKS, CDR2 YYEKEE (reference sequence). This CDR3 is built from 15 residues. Unmatched junction bases numbered 7, after V lost 5 bases and J lost 4 bases. The entry originates in a study of blood T cell repertoires in COVID-19. At the level of the study: Samples taken during acute and convalescent COVID-19 were collected in the United States, Italy and Spain. From T cells, B-cell-depleted T cells, or PBMCs came the material, which was cDNA or gDNA.

The TCR was taken from a man between 40 and 49 years old with active or convalescent COVID-19. The chain carries TRBV5-5 and TRBJ2-3; 10 bases fit TRBD1. What was sequenced was peripheral blood. The CDR3 sequence is CASRWTGGGADTQYF. CDR3 nucleotide sequence: TGTGCCAGCAGATGGACAGGGGGAGGGGCAGATACGCAGTATTTT.